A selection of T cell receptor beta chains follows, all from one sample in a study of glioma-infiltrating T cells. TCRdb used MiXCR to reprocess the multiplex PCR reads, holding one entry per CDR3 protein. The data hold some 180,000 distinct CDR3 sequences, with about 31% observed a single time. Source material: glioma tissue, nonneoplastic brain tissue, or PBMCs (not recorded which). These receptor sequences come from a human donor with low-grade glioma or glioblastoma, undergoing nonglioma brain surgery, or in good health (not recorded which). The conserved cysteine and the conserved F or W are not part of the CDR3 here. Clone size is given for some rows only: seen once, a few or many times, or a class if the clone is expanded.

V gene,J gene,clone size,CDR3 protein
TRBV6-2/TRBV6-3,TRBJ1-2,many,ASRRDRHYGYT
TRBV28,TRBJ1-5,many,ASSVFVQVSNQPQH
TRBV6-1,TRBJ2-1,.,ASSVGLAGGNEQF
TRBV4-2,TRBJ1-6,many,ASSPLLTGTNSPLH
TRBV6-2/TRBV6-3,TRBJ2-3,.,ASSPGTGATDTQY
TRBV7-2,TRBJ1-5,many,ASSPGGGGHNQPQH
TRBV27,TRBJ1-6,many,ASSLTPRPTNSPLH
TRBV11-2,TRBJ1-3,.,ASSSVPTASGNTIY
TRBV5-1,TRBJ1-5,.,ASSLEGFGNKPQH
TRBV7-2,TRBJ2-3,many,ATSRDGGLRTQY
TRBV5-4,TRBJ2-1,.,ASSLAYGGLGYHFQ
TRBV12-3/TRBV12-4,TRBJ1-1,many,ASQRGRATEAF
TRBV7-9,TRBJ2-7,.,AISSLEGTHEQY
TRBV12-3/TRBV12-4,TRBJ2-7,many,ASSPQLDSYEQY
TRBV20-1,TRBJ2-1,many,SARVRGGTYNEQF
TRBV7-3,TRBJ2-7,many,ASSLMPSESYEQY
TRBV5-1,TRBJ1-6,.,ASRTGDNSPLH
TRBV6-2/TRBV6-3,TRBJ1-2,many,ASSRGSTGGYGYT
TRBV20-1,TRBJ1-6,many,SARRGADSPLH
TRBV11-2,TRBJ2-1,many,ASSLGIRDEQF
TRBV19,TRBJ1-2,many,ASSMKLEYGYT
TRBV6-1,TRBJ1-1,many,ASRPDTLPGSRAF
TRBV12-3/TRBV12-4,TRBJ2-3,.,ASNPLRGLTGTDTQY
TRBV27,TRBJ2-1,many,ASSFGRINEQF
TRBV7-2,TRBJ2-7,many,ASSLGGGTPYEQY
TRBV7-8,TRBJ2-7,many,ASSLKMASGRDSSYEQY
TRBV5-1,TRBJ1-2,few,ASSLDAPTSYT
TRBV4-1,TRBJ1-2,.,ASSSGRDRFNYGYT
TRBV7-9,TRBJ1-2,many,ASSPDSNYGYT
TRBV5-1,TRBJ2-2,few,ASFTSPTGQPTGELF
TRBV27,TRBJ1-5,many,ASSLKEYQPQH
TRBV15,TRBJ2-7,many,ATSSSGTREQY
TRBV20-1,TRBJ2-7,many,SAPGGAVDYEQY
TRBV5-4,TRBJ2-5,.,ASSLSGEDQETQY
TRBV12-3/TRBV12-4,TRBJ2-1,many,ASSLSDYSYNEQF
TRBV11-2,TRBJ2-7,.,ASTRPGYEQY
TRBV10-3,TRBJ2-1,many,AIGLDRENEQF
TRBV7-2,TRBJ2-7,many,ASSLVPGGRLASYEQY
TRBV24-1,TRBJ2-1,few,ATREAWREGDNEQF
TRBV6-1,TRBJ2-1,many,ASMGTSEGYEQF
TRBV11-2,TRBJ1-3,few,ASSLGPPGTAYLSGNTIY
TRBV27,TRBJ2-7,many,ASSPRGGWTGGYEQY
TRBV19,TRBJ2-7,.,ASSIAVLSSYEQY
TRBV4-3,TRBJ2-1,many,ASSQGWNEQF
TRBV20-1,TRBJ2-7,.,SAGTRDSNYEQY
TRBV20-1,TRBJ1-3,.,IARGGGESGNTMY
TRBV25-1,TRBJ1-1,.,TSSGGDRSNTEAF
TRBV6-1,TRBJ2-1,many,ASSSGTLGDEQF
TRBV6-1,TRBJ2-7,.,ASSVRLGSYEQY
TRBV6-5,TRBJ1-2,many,ASSYSRNEGQGGGYT
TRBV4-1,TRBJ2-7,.,ASRQDLGSRNDEQY
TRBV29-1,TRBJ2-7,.,SVGFPITGAYTYEQY
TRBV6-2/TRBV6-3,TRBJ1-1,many,ASSYGGWGTEAF
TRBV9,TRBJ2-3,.,ASSAGTSGRADTQY
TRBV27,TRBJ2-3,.,SSSLLAIILDTQY
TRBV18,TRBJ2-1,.,ASYPRFGGSSLSGNEQF
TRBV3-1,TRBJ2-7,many,ASSLDPLHSYEQY
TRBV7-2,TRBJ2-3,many,ASSLSRGDRTDTQY
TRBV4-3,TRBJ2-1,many,ASSQAWSGGRYNEQF